The 30 T cell receptor beta chains given below trace back to one sample, sequenced in a study of T cell responses to AZD1222 COVID-19 vaccine. TCRdb keeps only in-frame clones here, not all; method: immunoSEQ multiplex PCR. The sample has about 140,000 clones, 80% to 95% seen once. The sample consisted of peripheral blood, taken on day 0 of AZD1222 vaccination. Receptors originate from an adult in good health.

The V call is TRBV19, the J call TRBJ1-2, with D uncertain. This CDR3 comprises 14 residues. The germline V gene has CDR1 LNHDA and CDR2 SQIVND (reference sequence). The V end was cut by 1 base, the J end by 4 bases, with 10 bases between. CDR3 DNA: TGTGCCAGTAGTATAGGGCAGTTCGGCTATGGCTACACCTTC. Encoded protein: CASSIGQFGYGYTF.

This clone was observed a handful of times. The chain has TRBV2 and TRBJ2-2; no definite D call. This CDR3 contains 14 residues. The germline CDR1 and CDR2 sequences are SNHLY and FYNNEI. The ends were cut back, 1 base at V and 3 bases at J, with 6 bases in the middle. The CDR3 DNA reads TGTGCCAGCAGTGAAGAGGCAGACACCGGGGAGCTGTTTTTT. Translated: CASSEEADTGELFF.

The chain employs TRBV6-6 and TRBJ2-7; TRBD1 matches at 9 bases. J was trimmed by 5 bases and V by 6 bases; bases with no gene match: 5. This CDR3 spans 13 amino acids. CDR1 MNHNY and CDR2 SVGAGI come from the germline V gene (reference sequence). This chain's CDR3 is CASSLRDRDEQYF. The CDR3 nucleotides are TGTGCCAGCAGCCTCCGGGACAGGGACGAGCAGTACTTC.

The genes are TRBV9 and TRBJ2-7; no reliable D call. The germline V gene has CDR1 SGDLS and CDR2 YYNGEE. CDR3 length: 14 amino acids. V gave up 3 bases and J gave up 2 bases, with 12 bases separating them. The CDR3 coding sequence is TGTGCCAGCAGCGACGGCAGACGACCCTACGAGCAGTACTTC. Its protein is CASSDGRRPYEQYF.

V usage is TRBV11-3 and J usage is TRBJ2-3, with TRBD2 matching 8 bases. CDR1 is SGHNT, CDR2 YENEEA, per germline. V lost 0 bases, J lost 3 bases, and 5 bases stayed unmatched. The CDR3 runs 16 residues. The CDR3 reads CASSLEAGGLTDTQYF. The DNA of the CDR3 is TGTGCCAGCAGCTTAGAGGCGGGGGGCCTAACAGATACGCAGTATTTT.

The genes are TRBV4-1 and TRBJ1-6, with a weak D call TRBD1 (6 bases). The V gene lost 4 bases and the J gene lost 11 bases, with 27 bases spanning the gap. In germline, CDR1 is MGHRA, CDR2 YSYEKL. This CDR3 region has 18 residues. CDR3 sequence reads: CASSPRGQSVSNVTPLHF. The CDR3 coding sequence is TGCGCCAGCAGCCCCCGCGGACAGTCGGTGTCGAACGTCACACCCCTCCACTTT.

CDR3 in amino acids: CASSEGELNTEAFF. As DNA, the CDR3 is TGTGCCAGCAGTGAGGGTGAGTTGAACACTGAAGCTTTCTTT. The chain carries TRBV6-1 and TRBJ1-1, with D unclear. V lost 3 bases and J 0 bases, leaving 8 bases between the germline ends. The CDR3 has 14 amino acids. CDR1 and CDR2 (germline): MNHNS, SASEGT.

This rearrangement joins TRBV21-1 to TRBJ2-3. TRBV21-1 is marked as a pseudogene. The CDR3 runs to 14 residues. The CDR3 DNA reads as TGTGCCAGCAGCAAAGCTCAGGTCGGGGATACGCAGTATTTT. Translation gives CASSKAQVGDTQYF.

The chain joins TRBV10-3 to TRBJ1-4; D uncertain. There are 14 residues in the CDR3. V shed 11 bases and J shed 0 bases, with 13 bases lying between them. Germline-derived CDR1 and CDR2 are ENHRY and SYGVKD. This CDR3 is CASRAGATNEKLFF. As DNA, the CDR3 is TGTGCCTCCCGGGCGGGAGCAACTAATGAAAAACTGTTTTTT.

This chain connects TRBV2 to TRBJ2-5, with TRBD2 matching over 12 bases. Germline V gene lookup returns CDR1 SNHLY and CDR2 FYNNEI. The length of the CDR3 is 16 residues. V lost 4 bases, J lost 1 base, and 4 bases stayed unmatched. CDR3 bases: TGTGCCAGCAGTGGTACTAGCGGGGGGTCCCAAGAGACCCAGTACTTC. It specifies CASSGTSGGSQETQYF.

The rearrangement joins TRBV9 to TRBJ2-3, with 9 nucleotides matching TRBD1. The CDR3 has 15 residues. The V segment lost 2 bases and the J segment 1 base; nucleotides outside the gene matches: 2. Per the germline V gene, CDR1 is SGDLS and CDR2 is YYNGEE. The CDR3, as DNA: TGTGCCAGCAGCGTTGGGGACAGGGGCACAGATACGCAGTATTTT. It encodes CASSVGDRGTDTQYF.

A single count supports this clone. The genes are TRBV30 and TRBJ2-3; D possibly uses TRBD1 or TRBD2 (5 bases each). The CDR3 is 12 amino acids. V dropped 3 bases and J dropped 6 bases, with 10 bases sitting between them. Germline CDR1 and CDR2: GTSNPN and SVGIG (reference sequence). This CDR3 reads CAWRAEGDTQYF. CDR3 DNA sequence: TGTGCCTGGAGGGCCGAGGGGGATACGCAGTATTTT.

The chain is built from TRBV30 and TRBJ2-7, with D maybe TRBD2 (6 bases). V lost 8 bases and J lost 1, with 9 bases in between. Germline lookup yields CDR1 GTSNPN and CDR2 SVGIG (reference sequence). The CDR3 length is 11 residues. The CDR3 coding sequence is TGTGCCACGGGACTTTCCTACGAGCAGTACTTC. Its translation: CATGLSYEQYF. Full variable domain (remainder filled in from reference TRBV30 and TRBJ2-7): SQTIHQWPATLVQPVGSPLSLECTVEGTSNPNLYWYRQAAGRGLQLLFYSVGIGQISSEVPQNLSASRPQDRQFILSSKKLLLSDSGFYLCATGLSYEQYFGPGTRLTVT.

The chain combines TRBV9 with TRBJ1-2; 7 bases match TRBD1. The CDR3 loop spans 15 amino acids. J was trimmed by 0 bases and V by 3 bases; bases with no gene match: 5. CDR1 is SGDLS and CDR2 is YYNGEE in the germline V gene. The CDR3 DNA is TGTGCCAGCAGCGCACCGGGACAGCCTAACTATGGCTACACCTTC. Translation gives CASSAPGQPNYGYTF.

This chain connects TRBV13 to TRBJ1-2; TRBD1 is a possible D gene (5 bases). Trimming cost V 5 bases and J 8 bases, with 15 bases left between them. The CDR3 length is 13 residues. The germline V gene encodes CDR1 PRHDT and CDR2 FYEKMQ (reference sequence). Here the CDR3 DNA reads TGTGCCAGCAGCAAGCGGGAGACAGAAGGCTACACCTTC. The encoded protein is CASSKRETEGYTF.

The J gene is TRBJ2-3, the V gene TRBV4-1; 14 bases are shared with TRBD2. This CDR3 comprises 18 residues. The J segment lost 6 bases and the V segment lost 0 bases, leaving 8 bases of the junction unmatched. The V gene's germline CDR1 is MGHRA and CDR2 YSYEKL. CDR3 protein: CASSQDRTSGGSSDTQYF. Written as DNA, the CDR3 is TGCGCCAGCAGCCAAGATAGGACTAGCGGGGGGTCGAGTGATACGCAGTATTTT.

The gene calls are TRBV19 and TRBJ1-1, with TRBD1 identical over 9 bases. The V gene's germline CDR1 is LNHDA and CDR2 SQIVND (reference sequence). V was clipped by 5 bases and J by 3 bases; unmatched bases: 4. CDR3 length equals 14 residues. For the CDR3, the DNA is TGTGCCAGTAGTTCCGGACAGGGGTACACTGAAGCTTTCTTT. Translating it yields CASSSGQGYTEAFF. The full variable domain, in which reference TRBV19 and TRBJ1-1 provide the parts outside the CDR3, is DGGITQSPKYLFRKEGQNVTLSCEQNLNHDAMYWYRQDPGQGLRLIYYSQIVNDFQKGDIAEGYSVSREKKESFPLTVTSAQKNPTAFYLCASSSGQGYTEAFFGQGTRLTVV.

J is TRBJ2-3 and V is TRBV5-1; 8 nucleotides match TRBD1. Germline assignment: CDR1 SGHRS and CDR2 YFSETQ. V was clipped by 4 bases and J by 6 bases; unmatched bases: 16. The CDR3 is 17 residues long. CDR3 in DNA: TGCGCCAGCAGCCCACCCGGCCGGACCACAGGGGGGGATACGCAGTATTTT. Its translation is CASSPPGRTTGGDTQYF.

The chain combines TRBV5-1 with TRBJ2-5, with TRBD1 matching 7 bases. With V trimmed by 0 bases and J by 5 bases, 7 bases remained unmatched. CDR3 length: 15 amino acids. The germline V gene encodes CDR1 SGHRS and CDR2 YFSETQ. The CDR3 nucleotides are TGCGCCAGCAGCTTGGCGGTCAGGGGGTCGGAGACCCAGTACTTC. It yields the protein CASSLAVRGSETQYF.

The chain links TRBV7-8 to TRBJ1-6, with no clear D. Trimming removed 5 bases at V and 7 bases at J, with 9 bases between. CDR3 length equals 13 residues. The germline V gene encodes CDR1 SGHVS and CDR2 FQNEAQ. CDR3: CASSDIGNSPLHF. The CDR3 region has the DNA TGTGCCAGCAGCGACATAGGGAATTCACCCCTCCACTTT.

This chain uses TRBV24-1 with TRBJ2-1, with D perhaps matching TRBD2 (6 bases). Germline CDR1 reads KGHDR; CDR2 reads SFDVKD. Trimming stripped 9 bases from V and 7 bases from J, with 18 bases between. The CDR3 totals 14 residues. The CDR3 protein is CATGALLGGNEQFF. For the CDR3, the DNA is TGTGCCACCGGCGCTCTTCTGGGAGGTAATGAGCAGTTCTTC.

The rearrangement joins TRBV5-4 to TRBJ2-3; TRBD2 matches at 9 bases. The CDR3 is 17 amino acids. The germline CDR1 and CDR2 sequences are SGHNT and YYREEE (reference sequence). V shed 0 bases and J 3 bases; nucleotides not matched to a gene: 8. The chain's CDR3 is CASSLGWASGMTDTQYF. In DNA form, the CDR3 reads TGTGCCAGCAGCTTGGGGTGGGCTAGCGGGATGACAGATACGCAGTATTTT.

The V and J genes are TRBV7-3 and TRBJ2-1; weak D call: TRBD2 (6 bases). Germline loops: CDR1 SGHTA, CDR2 FQGTGA. The CDR3 consists of 16 residues. V was cut by 1 base and J by 3 bases, with 13 bases left in between. The CDR3 reads CASSLKAGTNYNEQFF. CDR3 DNA: TGTGCCAGCAGCTTAAAGGCGGGAACGAACTACAATGAGCAGTTCTTC.

V usage is TRBV7-2 and J usage is TRBJ2-1; D possibly corresponds to TRBD2 (6 bases). V dropped 2 bases and J dropped 6 bases, with 8 bases sitting between them. Germline CDR1 reads SGHTA; CDR2 reads FQGNSA. The length of the CDR3 is 13 residues. The CDR3 spells CASSLRGTNEQFF. CDR3 sequence (DNA): TGTGCCAGCAGCTTACGGGGGACCAATGAGCAGTTCTTC.

The CDR3: CASSLSRQGPSTGELFF. In DNA form, the CDR3 reads TGTGCCAGCAGTTTATCGCGGCAGGGGCCGTCCACCGGGGAGCTGTTTTTT. This sequence joins TRBV27 and TRBJ2-2; D may be TRBD1 (6 bases). This CDR3 has 17 residues. Trimming pared 0 bases from V and 4 bases from J, leaving 15 bases between. Per the germline V gene, CDR1 is MNHEY and CDR2 is SMNVEV (reference sequence).

This clone occurred once. The rearrangement links TRBV6-5 to TRBJ2-5; maybe TRBD2 (5 bases). Trimming took 2 bases from V and 5 from J, leaving 15 bases between them. The CDR3 runs 15 residues. Per the germline V gene, CDR1 is MNHEY and CDR2 is SVGAGI. The CDR3: CASSYPFRGLETQYF. The CDR3 nucleotides read TGTGCCAGCAGTTACCCCTTTCGAGGGTTGGAGACCCAGTACTTC.

V usage is TRBV4-2 and J usage is TRBJ2-7; 7 nucleotides agree with TRBD1. The trim removed 1 base at V and 1 base at J, leaving 7 bases unmatched. This CDR3 is built from 16 residues. CDR1 is LGHNA and CDR2 is YNFKEQ in the germline V gene. The CDR3 nucleotides are TGTGCCAGCAGCCAAGCTGGGACAGCGGTATCCTACGAGCAGTACTTC. Protein: CASSQAGTAVSYEQYF.

The chain employs TRBV28 and TRBJ1-3; 7 bases fit TRBD1. The CDR3 runs 15 residues. Germline trimming cut 1 base from V and 4 bases from J; bases unmatched to any gene: 4. Germline CDR1 MDHEN, CDR2 SYDVKM. The DNA for the CDR3 is TGTGCCAGCAGTTTATTAGGGGGCGGGGGAAACACCATATATTTT. As protein: CASSLLGGGGNTIYF.

The V and J genes are TRBV10-3 and TRBJ1-1, with D perhaps matching TRBD1 (5 bases). The CDR3 consists of 16 residues. Between the trimmed V and J ends, which lost 8 bases and 0 bases, there was a span of 19 bases. The V gene's germline CDR1 is ENHRY and CDR2 SYGVKD. CDR3 DNA sequence: TGTGCCATCCAAGAAGTAAGGACAAGCATGAACACTGAAGCTTTCTTT. Protein: CAIQEVRTSMNTEAFF.

This sequence joins TRBV19 and TRBJ2-1; 9 bases are shared with TRBD2. The CDR3 extends over 15 amino acids. Per the germline V gene, CDR1 is LNHDA and CDR2 is SQIVND (reference sequence). Trimming took 2 bases from V and 6 from J; bases not matched to a gene: 5. CDR3 DNA sequence: TGTGCCAGTAGTATATGGAGCGGGAGGAGCAATGAGCAGTTCTTC. Its translation: CASSIWSGRSNEQFF.